This is a list of T cell receptor beta chains from one sample in a study of blood T cell repertoires in COVID-19. The protocol was immunoSEQ multiplex PCR, while the TCRdb copy is restricted to in-frame clones and leaves out a portion. This repertoire shows more than 100,000 clones, roughly nine tenths found once; its top ten account for approximately 17%. The sample taken for sequencing was peripheral blood. These receptors all come from a woman older than 75 in a cohort sampled during active COVID-19. The CDR3 runs from the conserved cysteine through the conserved F or W. Fields, in order: clone size, J gene, D gene, V gene, CDR3 protein, CDR3 DNA. D genes are given only for firm matches. A clone size is listed for some rows: how often the clone was seen (once, few, many), or a class if it is expanded.

size: once; J: TRBJ2-7; D: .; V: TRBV10-3; CDR3: CATQQTYEQYF; DNA: TGTGCCACCCAACAAACCTACGAGCAGTACTTC
size: once; J: TRBJ1-6; D: .; V: TRBV7-8; CDR3: CASNLLGGNSPLHF; DNA: TGTGCCAGCAATTTGCTAGGGGGTAATTCACCCCTCCACTTT
size: .; J: TRBJ1-5; D: .; V: TRBV9; CDR3: CASSAQGAQPQHF; DNA: TGTGCCAGCAGCGCCCAGGGCGCTCAGCCCCAGCATTTT
size: .; J: TRBJ1-1; D: .; V: TRBV7-9; CDR3: CASAVVGGLTEAFF; DNA: TGTGCCAGCGCCGTGGTGGGGGGTCTCACTGAAGCTTTCTTT
size: .; J: TRBJ2-1; D: TRBD2; V: TRBV28; CDR3: CASSLLAGVYNEQFF; DNA: TGTGCCAGCAGCCTACTAGCGGGAGTTTATAATGAGCAGTTCTTC
size: .; J: TRBJ2-1; D: TRBD2; V: TRBV7-2; CDR3: CASSAILAASSYNEQFF; DNA: TGTGCCAGCAGCGCTATACTAGCGGCGAGCTCCTACAATGAGCAGTTCTTC
size: few; J: TRBJ1-2; D: .; V: TRBV27; CDR3: CASSLSAGSGYGYTF; DNA: TGTGCCAGCAGTTTAAGTGCGGGGTCGGGATATGGCTACACCTTC
size: .; J: TRBJ2-7; D: TRBD2; V: TRBV10-3; CDR3: CAISGPGTTTYEQYF; DNA: TGTGCCATCAGTGGGCCCGGGACTACCACCTACGAGCAGTACTTC
size: .; J: TRBJ2-7; D: TRBD2; V: TRBV9; CDR3: CASTPGRATYEQYF; DNA: TGTGCCAGCACCCCCGGGAGGGCGACCTACGAGCAGTACTTC
size: .; J: TRBJ2-6; D: .; V: TRBV19; CDR3: CASTGGAGANVLTF; DNA: TGTGCCAGTACGGGGGGCGCTGGGGCCAACGTCCTGACTTTC
size: .; J: TRBJ2-5; D: TRBD1; V: TRBV5-1; CDR3: CASSLGDSPSEETQYF; DNA: TGCGCCAGCAGCTTGGGGGACAGTCCCTCTGAGGAGACCCAGTACTTC
size: .; J: TRBJ1-5; D: .; V: TRBV3-1/TRBV3-2; CDR3: CAGSQTQGSNQPQHF; DNA: TGTGCCGGCAGCCAGACCCAGGGTAGCAATCAGCCCCAGCATTTT
size: .; J: TRBJ1-1; D: .; V: TRBV28; CDR3: CASTPRTGNTEAFF; DNA: TGTGCCAGCACCCCCCGAACAGGGAACACTGAAGCTTTCTTT
size: .; J: TRBJ2-5; D: .; V: TRBV9; CDR3: CASSVVQGAQETQYF; DNA: TGTGCCAGCAGCGTAGTACAAGGGGCCCAAGAGACCCAGTACTTC
size: .; J: TRBJ1-1; D: TRBD1; V: TRBV29-1; CDR3: CSVPRQGGMNTEAFF; DNA: TGCAGCGTCCCCAGACAGGGGGGCATGAACACTGAAGCTTTCTTT
size: once; J: TRBJ2-3; D: .; V: TRBV25-1; CDR3: CASSTTAANTQYF; DNA: TGTGCCAGCAGTACTACGGCCGCAAATACGCAGTATTTT
size: .; J: TRBJ1-3; D: .; V: TRBV2; CDR3: CASSKEGSDGNTIYF; DNA: TGTGCCAGCAGTAAGGAGGGGAGTGATGGAAACACCATATATTTT
size: .; J: TRBJ1-2; D: TRBD1; V: TRBV28; CDR3: CASSTTGLGYTF; DNA: TGTGCCAGCAGTACGACAGGGCTAGGCTACACCTTC
size: .; J: TRBJ1-1; D: .; V: TRBV5-1; CDR3: CASSLVQGNTEAFF; DNA: TGCGCCAGCAGCTTGGTCCAGGGGAACACTGAAGCTTTCTTT
size: .; J: TRBJ2-6; D: .; V: TRBV27; CDR3: CASSYFRVGGANVLTF; DNA: TGTGCCAGCAGCTATTTTCGGGTTGGTGGGGCCAACGTCCTGACTTTC
size: .; J: TRBJ2-7; D: TRBD2; V: TRBV6-4; CDR3: CASRRVKRELHEQYF; DNA: TGTGCCAGCAGAAGGGTTAAGCGGGAGTTGCACGAGCAGTACTTC
size: .; J: TRBJ1-1; D: .; V: TRBV5-1; CDR3: CASSLELVNTEAFF; DNA: TGCGCCAGCAGCTTGGAACTGGTTAACACTGAAGCTTTCTTT
size: .; J: TRBJ2-3; D: TRBD2; V: TRBV9; CDR3: CASRLKVGLATTSTDTQYF; DNA: TGTGCCAGCAGGTTGAAGGTTGGACTAGCGACCACTAGCACAGATACGCAGTATTTT
size: .; J: TRBJ2-1; D: .; V: TRBV19; CDR3: CASSMDRYNEQFF; DNA: TGTGCCAGTAGCATGGACAGATACAATGAGCAGTTCTTC
size: .; J: TRBJ2-3; D: TRBD1; V: TRBV28; CDR3: CASSADRGVGADTQYF; DNA: TGTGCCAGCAGTGCGGACAGGGGGGTGGGCGCAGATACGCAGTATTTT
size: once; J: TRBJ1-1; D: .; V: TRBV18; CDR3: CASSPLGAGNTEAFF; DNA: TGTGCCAGCTCACCTTTGGGGGCGGGGAACACTGAAGCTTTCTTT
size: few; J: TRBJ2-7; D: TRBD1; V: TRBV6-2/TRBV6-3; CDR3: CASSLGGGEQYF; DNA: TGTGCCAGCAGCCTAGGGGGCGGCGAGCAGTACTTC
size: .; J: TRBJ2-7; D: TRBD2; V: TRBV3-1/TRBV3-2; CDR3: CASSPGGRREQYF; DNA: TGTGCCAGCAGTCCAGGCGGGAGGAGAGAGCAGTACTTC
size: .; J: TRBJ2-1; D: TRBD1; V: TRBV5-4; CDR3: CASATGGVLVTEQFF; DNA: TGTGCCAGCGCGACAGGGGGCGTCCTTGTAACCGAGCAGTTCTTC
size: .; J: TRBJ2-1; D: TRBD2; V: TRBV10-2; CDR3: CASSERPGLATEQFF; DNA: TGCGCCAGCAGTGAGAGGCCGGGACTAGCGACTGAGCAGTTCTTC
size: .; J: TRBJ1-2; D: TRBD1; V: TRBV27; CDR3: CASSSPPTGEYGYTF; DNA: TGTGCCAGCAGTTCGCCCCCGACAGGGGAATATGGCTACACCTTC